This TCR beta chain stems from a study of blood T cells in healthy people across ages. Sample-barcoded 5' priming and a J-beta primer mix drove a second PCR of roughly 6 to 12 cycles. TCRdb reanalysed the 5' RACE reads using MiXCR and keeps one entry per CDR3 protein. The repertoire holds approximately 490,000 distinct CDR3 sequences, with less than 25% as singletons. A word on this clonotype: The antigen remains unidentified.

J gave up 5 bases and V 1 base, and 6 bases lay outside the gene matches. This CDR3 is built from 15 residues. CDR1 is SGDLS and CDR2 is YYNGEE in the germline V gene. Findings and limits, study-wide: A conclusive naive versus antigen-experienced comparison was prevented by the unsorted PBMCs.

This same sample was also taken into another study, of T cells of mothers and their children.

The receptor's source is a boy younger than 18 in good health. The V gene is TRBV9, the J gene TRBJ2-5, with 9 nucleotides matching TRBD2. Specimen: blood. CDR3 sequence (DNA): TGTGCCAGCAGCGTAATGTCTAGCGGGGTGGAGACCCAGTACTTC. Translated: CASSVMSSGVETQYF.